The next 17 T cell receptor beta chains were all read from a single sample in a study of response to subunit inactivated influenza vaccine. From the RT-PCR reads, TCRdb called clonotypes with MiXCR, one entry per CDR3 protein. Of 530,000 or so distinct CDR3 sequences listed, approximately 24% are singletons. The sequenced sample was CD4+ T cells sorted from PBMCs, obtained approximately 5 days after vaccination. These receptors were obtained from a middle-aged man who received an inactivated influenza vaccine.

The table lists this clonotype with a count of one. V and J are TRBV4-2 and TRBJ2-5; TRBD1 is a possible D gene (6 bases). Looked up from germline, CDR1 is LGHNA and CDR2 is YNFKEQ. V lost 4 bases to trimming and J lost 9 bases, with 18 bases between them. The CDR3 loop spans 14 amino acids. The CDR3 DNA reads TGTGCCAGCAGCCCCTCCCATGGGGGCCGTTCCCAGTACTTC. This encodes CASSPSHGGRSQYF.

The chain is built from TRBV6-1 and TRBJ1-4; D perhaps matches TRBD1 (5 bases). V lost 7 bases to trimming and J lost 8 bases, with 17 bases between them. CDR3 length equals 14 residues. Germline values: CDR1 MNHNS, CDR2 SASEGT. CDR3 loop: CASTQGLGGEKLFF. In nucleotides, the CDR3 is TGTGCCAGCACCCAGGGACTGGGGGGGGAAAAACTGTTTTTT.

Only a few counts were recorded for this clonotype. The chain carries TRBV7-2 and TRBJ2-1, with 7 bases identical to TRBD2. The CDR3 totals 18 residues. The J segment lost 0 bases and the V segment lost 0 bases, leaving 8 bases of the junction unmatched. Germline CDR1 reads SGHTA; CDR2 reads FQGNSA. This chain's CDR3 is CASSLAASGESSYNEQFF. CDR3 coding DNA: TGTGCCAGCAGCTTAGCGGCTAGCGGAGAGAGCTCCTACAATGAGCAGTTCTTC.

The CDR3 loop reads CASSQSVAGEQYF. CDR3 DNA sequence: TGTGCCAGCAGCCAATCCGTAGCGGGAGAGCAGTACTTC. This sequence joins TRBV3-1 and TRBJ2-7, with 8 positions matching TRBD2. With 2 bases clipped from V and 7 bases from J, the junction kept 4 bases outside the gene matches. The CDR3 is 13 residues long. Germline lookup yields CDR1 LGHDT and CDR2 YNNKEL (reference sequence).

This clonotype was observed a handful of times. This chain connects TRBV9 to TRBJ2-2; D is unresolved. Germline CDR1 is SGDLS and CDR2 is YYNGEE. V lost 0 bases to trimming and J lost 4 bases, with 10 bases between them. This CDR3 has 15 amino acids. CDR3 DNA: TGTGCCAGCAGCGTAGCCTCCACCGCCACCGGGGAGCTGTTTTTT. Translation: CASSVASTATGELFF.

The rearrangement joins TRBV5-5 to TRBJ2-2, with 10 bases lining up with TRBD1. V was pared by 5 bases and J by 4 bases, with 8 bases of the junction left unmatched. Germline CDR1 is SGHKS and CDR2 is YYEKEE (reference sequence). This CDR3 has 16 amino acids. CDR3 DNA: TGTGCCAGCAGACAGACAGGGGGCTGGATCACCGGGGAGCTGTTTTTT. Amino acid sequence: CASRQTGGWITGELFF.

The table lists this clonotype with a few counts. The CDR3 DNA sequence: TGTGCCAGCAGCTGGGTAGCCGGCGACGAGCAGTACTTC. Protein sequence: CASSWVAGDEQYF. The chain uses TRBV7-6 and TRBJ2-7; D call uncertain. This CDR3 has 13 amino acids. Trimming pared 4 bases from V and 5 bases from J, leaving 12 bases between. Germline CDR1 reads SGHVS; CDR2 reads FNYEAQ.

The chain links TRBV15 to TRBJ2-5, with no clear D. The V end lost 5 bases, the J end lost 2 bases, and 9 bases lay between the germline ends. The CDR3 has 13 residues. CDR1 is LNHNV and CDR2 is YYDKDF in the germline V gene (reference sequence). In DNA form, the CDR3 reads TGTGCCACCAGCCCTCGGGCGCAAGAGACCCAGTACTTC. Protein sequence: CATSPRAQETQYF.

This clonotype was picked up a small number of times. The chain links TRBV6-1 to TRBJ2-4; D ambiguous. The CDR3 runs to 14 residues. Germline lookup yields CDR1 MNHNS and CDR2 SASEGT. Trimming shortened V by 6 bases and J by 2 bases, and 11 bases separated the two germline ends. The CDR3 loop is CASRETHPKNIQYF. CDR3 bases: TGTGCCAGCAGGGAGACGCACCCCAAAAACATTCAGTACTTC.

The chain uses TRBV6-2 or TRBV6-3 and TRBJ2-5, with D uncertain. This CDR3 has 14 amino acids. Germline CDR1 and CDR2: MNHEY and SVGEGT. Trimming took off 8 bases at V and 3 bases at J, with 16 bases between the two ends. The CDR3 bases are TGTGCCAGCGGGCTTAGGGTCGTGGAAGAGACCCAGTACTTC. Translated: CASGLRVVEETQYF.

This chain connects TRBV20-1 to TRBJ2-2; 10 nucleotides line up with TRBD2. The trim removed 0 bases at V and 5 bases at J, leaving 6 bases unmatched. The CDR3 contains 16 residues. Germline V gene lookup returns CDR1 DFQATT and CDR2 SNEGSKA (reference sequence). CDR3 sequence reads: CSARDRKAGGTGELFF. The CDR3 region has the DNA TGCAGTGCTAGAGATCGTAAAGCGGGAGGGACCGGGGAGCTGTTTTTT.

This clonotype showed up just a few times. The chain combines TRBV20-1 with TRBJ2-3; no definite D call. Germline V lookup: CDR1 DFQATT, CDR2 SNEGSKA (reference sequence). CDR3 length: 14 residues. V lost 3 bases and J lost 2, with 12 bases in between. CDR3 DNA sequence: TGCAGTGCTAGCCCCCCGTATGCCACAGATACGCAGTATTTT. It specifies CSASPPYATDTQYF.

This chain connects TRBV20-1 to TRBJ2-7; no definite D call. CDR3 size: 16 residues. V lost 0 bases to trimming and J lost 0 bases, with 15 bases between them. Germline V CDR1 and CDR2: DFQATT, SNEGSKA (reference sequence). The CDR3 DNA is TGCAGTGCTAGAGATCTTGGAGACTCACGCTCCTACGAGCAGTACTTC. It specifies CSARDLGDSRSYEQYF.

This clonotype was seen a single time. The V gene is TRBV12-3 or TRBV12-4, the J gene TRBJ2-1; weak D call: TRBD2 (6 bases). Trimming stripped 6 bases from V and 12 bases from J, with 27 bases between. The CDR3 is 16 amino acids. The CDR3, as DNA: TGTGCCAGCAGGCAACTCGGGGCGGGGCTGGCAGGAAGGCAGTTCTTC. It translates to CASRQLGAGLAGRQFF.

The chain joins TRBV4-1 to TRBJ2-3; D not resolved. Germline loops: CDR1 MGHRA, CDR2 YSYEKL. This CDR3 is 14 amino acids long. V was clipped by 0 bases and J by 3 bases, with 7 bases between them. The CDR3: CASSQDSPTDTQYF. CDR3 bases: TGCGCCAGCAGCCAAGATTCGCCTACAGATACGCAGTATTTT.

The chain is built from TRBV12-3 or TRBV12-4 and TRBJ2-1, with 7 positions matching TRBD2. With 5 bases clipped from V and 7 bases from J, the junction kept 8 bases outside the gene matches. The CDR3 is 14 amino acids. The CDR3 region is CASSTRTRTNEQFF. CDR3 nucleotide sequence: TGTGCCAGCAGTACCCGGACTAGGACTAATGAGCAGTTCTTC.

This chain links TRBV30 with TRBJ1-2; 7 nucleotides match TRBD1. Germline V gene sequence: CDR1 GTSNPN, CDR2 SVGIG (reference sequence). With V trimmed by 3 bases and J by 2 bases, 6 bases remained unmatched. There are 14 residues in the CDR3. The CDR3 reads CAWRQDRSNYGYTF. Written as DNA, the CDR3 is TGTGCCTGGAGACAGGACAGGAGCAACTATGGCTACACCTTC.